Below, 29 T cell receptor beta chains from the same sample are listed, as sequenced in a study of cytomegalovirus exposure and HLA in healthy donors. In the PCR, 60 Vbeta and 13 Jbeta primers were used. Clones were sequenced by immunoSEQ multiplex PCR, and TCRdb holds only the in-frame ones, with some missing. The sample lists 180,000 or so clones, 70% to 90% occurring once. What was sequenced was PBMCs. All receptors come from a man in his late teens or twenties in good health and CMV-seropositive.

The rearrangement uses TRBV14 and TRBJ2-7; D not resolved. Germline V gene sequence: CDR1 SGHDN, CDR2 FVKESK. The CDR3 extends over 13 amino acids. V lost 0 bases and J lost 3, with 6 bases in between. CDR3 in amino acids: CASSQDPIYEQYF. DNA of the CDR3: TGTGCCAGCAGCCAAGATCCAATCTACGAGCAGTACTTC.

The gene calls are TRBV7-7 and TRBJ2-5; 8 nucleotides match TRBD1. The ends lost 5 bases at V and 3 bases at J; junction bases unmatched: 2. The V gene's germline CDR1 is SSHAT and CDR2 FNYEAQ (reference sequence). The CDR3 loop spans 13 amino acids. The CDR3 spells CASSQDREETQYF. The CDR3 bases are TGTGCCAGCAGCCAGGACAGGGAAGAGACCCAGTACTTC.

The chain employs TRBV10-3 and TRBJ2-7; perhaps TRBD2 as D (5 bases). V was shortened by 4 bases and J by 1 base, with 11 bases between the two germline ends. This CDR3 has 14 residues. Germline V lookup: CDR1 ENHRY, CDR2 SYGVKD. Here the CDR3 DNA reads TGTGCCATCAGTGTGGAAGGGAGTTCCTACGAGCAGTACTTC. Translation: CAISVEGSSYEQYF.

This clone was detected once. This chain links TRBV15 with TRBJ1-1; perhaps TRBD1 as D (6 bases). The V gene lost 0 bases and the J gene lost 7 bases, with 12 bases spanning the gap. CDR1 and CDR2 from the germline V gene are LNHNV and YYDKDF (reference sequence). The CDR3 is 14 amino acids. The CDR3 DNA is TGTGCCACCAGCAGAGATCGGGGGGGCGGTGAAGCTTTCTTT. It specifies CATSRDRGGGEAFF.

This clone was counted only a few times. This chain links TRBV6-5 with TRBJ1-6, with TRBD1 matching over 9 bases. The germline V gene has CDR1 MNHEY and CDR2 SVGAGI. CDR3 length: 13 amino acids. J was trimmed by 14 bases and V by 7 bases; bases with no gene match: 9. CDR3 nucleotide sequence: TGTGCCAGCATAGAGACAGGGGGATGGTCCCTCCACTTT. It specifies CASIETGGWSLHF.

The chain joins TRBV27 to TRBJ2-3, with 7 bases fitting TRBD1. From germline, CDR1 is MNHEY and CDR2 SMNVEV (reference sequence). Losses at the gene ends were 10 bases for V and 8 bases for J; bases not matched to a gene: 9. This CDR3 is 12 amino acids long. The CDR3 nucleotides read TGTGCCACCGGACAGGCATATGGTACGCAGTATTTT. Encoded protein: CATGQAYGTQYF.

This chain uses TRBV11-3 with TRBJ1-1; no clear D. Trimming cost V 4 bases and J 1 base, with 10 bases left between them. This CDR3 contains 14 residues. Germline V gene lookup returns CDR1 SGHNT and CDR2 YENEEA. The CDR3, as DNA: TGTGCCAGCAGCTCAGACCGAGGGAACACTGAAGCTTTCTTT. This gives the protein CASSSDRGNTEAFF.

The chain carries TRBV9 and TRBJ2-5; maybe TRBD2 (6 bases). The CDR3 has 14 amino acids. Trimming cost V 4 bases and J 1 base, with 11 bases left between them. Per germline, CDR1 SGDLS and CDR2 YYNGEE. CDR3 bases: TGTGCCAGCAGCCCTCGGGGGATCCAAGAGACCCAGTACTTC. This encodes CASSPRGIQETQYF.

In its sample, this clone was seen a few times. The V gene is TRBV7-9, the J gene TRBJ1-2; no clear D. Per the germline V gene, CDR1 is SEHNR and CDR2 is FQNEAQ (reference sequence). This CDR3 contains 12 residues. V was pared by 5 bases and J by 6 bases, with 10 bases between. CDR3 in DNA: TGTGCCAGCAGCCGGGATGAGAATGGCTACACCTTC. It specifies CASSRDENGYTF.

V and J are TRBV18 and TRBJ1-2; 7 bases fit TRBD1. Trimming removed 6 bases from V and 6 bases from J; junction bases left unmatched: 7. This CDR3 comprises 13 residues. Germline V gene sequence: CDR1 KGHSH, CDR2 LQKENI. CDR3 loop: CASSPDRENGYTF. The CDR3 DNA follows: TGTGCCAGCTCTCCCGACAGGGAAAATGGCTACACCTTC.

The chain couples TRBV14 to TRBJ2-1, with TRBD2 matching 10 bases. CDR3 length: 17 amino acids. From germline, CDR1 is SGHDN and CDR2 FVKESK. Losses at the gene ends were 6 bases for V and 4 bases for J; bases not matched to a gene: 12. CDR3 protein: CASSRDVVLAGYNEQFF. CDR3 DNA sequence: TGTGCCAGCAGTCGAGACGTAGTACTAGCGGGGTACAATGAGCAGTTCTTC.

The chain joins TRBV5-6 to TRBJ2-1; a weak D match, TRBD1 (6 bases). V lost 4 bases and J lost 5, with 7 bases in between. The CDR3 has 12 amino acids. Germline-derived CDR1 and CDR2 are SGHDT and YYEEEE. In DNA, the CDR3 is TGTGCCAGCAGCCGGACAGACAATGAGCAGTTCTTC. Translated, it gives CASSRTDNEQFF.

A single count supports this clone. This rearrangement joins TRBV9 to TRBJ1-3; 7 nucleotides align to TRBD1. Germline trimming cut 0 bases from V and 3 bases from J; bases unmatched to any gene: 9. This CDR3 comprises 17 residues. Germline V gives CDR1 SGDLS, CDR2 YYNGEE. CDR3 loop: CASSVARQGGLGNTIYF. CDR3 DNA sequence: TGTGCCAGCAGCGTAGCTCGTCAGGGGGGACTTGGAAACACCATATATTTT. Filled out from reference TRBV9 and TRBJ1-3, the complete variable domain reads DSGVTQTPKHLITATGQRVTLRCSPRSGDLSVYWYQQSLDQGLQFLIQYYNGEERAKGNILERFSAQQFPDLHSELNLSSLELGDSALYFCASSVARQGGLGNTIYFGEGSWLTVV.

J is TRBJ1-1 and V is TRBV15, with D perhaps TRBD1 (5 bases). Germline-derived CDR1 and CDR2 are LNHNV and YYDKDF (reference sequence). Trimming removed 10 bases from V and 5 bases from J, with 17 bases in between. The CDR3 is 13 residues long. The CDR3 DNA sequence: TGTGCCATCGGGGGGAGGGAGAGGACTGAAGCTTTCTTT. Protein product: CAIGGRERTEAFF.

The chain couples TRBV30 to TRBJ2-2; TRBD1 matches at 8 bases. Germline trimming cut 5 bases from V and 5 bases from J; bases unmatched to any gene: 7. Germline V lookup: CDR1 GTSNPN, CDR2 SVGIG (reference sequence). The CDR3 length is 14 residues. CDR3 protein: CAWGQGSGTGELFF. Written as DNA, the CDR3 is TGTGCCTGGGGACAGGGTTCCGGAACCGGGGAGCTGTTTTTT.

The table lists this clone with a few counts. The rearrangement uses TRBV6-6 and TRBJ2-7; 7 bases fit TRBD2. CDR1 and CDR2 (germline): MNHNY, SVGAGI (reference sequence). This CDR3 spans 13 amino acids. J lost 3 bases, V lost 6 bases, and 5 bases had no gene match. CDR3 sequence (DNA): TGTGCCAGCAGGGGGGGGTCGTACTACGAGCAGTACTTC. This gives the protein CASRGGSYYEQYF.

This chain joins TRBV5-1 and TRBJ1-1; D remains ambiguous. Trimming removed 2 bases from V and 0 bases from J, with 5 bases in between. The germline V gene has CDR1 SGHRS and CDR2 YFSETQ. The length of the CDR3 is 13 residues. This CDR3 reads CASSLHLNTEAFF. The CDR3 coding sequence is TGCGCCAGCAGCTTACATCTGAACACTGAAGCTTTCTTT.

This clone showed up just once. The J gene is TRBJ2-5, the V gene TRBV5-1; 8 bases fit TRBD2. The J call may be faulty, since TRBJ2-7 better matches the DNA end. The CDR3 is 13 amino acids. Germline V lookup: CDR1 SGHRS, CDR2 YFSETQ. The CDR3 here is CASRAGGSYEQYF. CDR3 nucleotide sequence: TGCGCCAGCCGGGCGGGGGGCTCGTACGAGCAGTACTTC.

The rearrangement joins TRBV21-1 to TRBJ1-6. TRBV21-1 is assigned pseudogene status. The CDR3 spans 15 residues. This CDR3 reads CASSQSGSYNSPLHF. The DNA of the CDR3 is TGTGCCAGCAGCCAATCCGGGTCCTATAATTCACCCCTCCACTTT.

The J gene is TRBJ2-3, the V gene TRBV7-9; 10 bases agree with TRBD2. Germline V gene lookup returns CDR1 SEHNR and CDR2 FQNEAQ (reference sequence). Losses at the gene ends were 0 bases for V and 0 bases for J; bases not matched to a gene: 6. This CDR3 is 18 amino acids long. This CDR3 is CASSLASSGGLSTDTQYF. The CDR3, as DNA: TGTGCCAGCAGCTTAGCGTCTAGCGGGGGCCTCAGCACAGATACGCAGTATTTT.

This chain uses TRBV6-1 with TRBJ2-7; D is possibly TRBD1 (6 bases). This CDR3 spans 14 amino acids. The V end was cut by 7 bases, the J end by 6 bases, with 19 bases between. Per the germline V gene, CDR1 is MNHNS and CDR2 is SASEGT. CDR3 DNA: TGTGCCAGCATCATTATGAAGGAAGGGGGCGAGCAGTACTTC. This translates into CASIIMKEGGEQYF.

The CDR3 loop is CATSRGTERGGTDTQYF. For the CDR3, the DNA is TGTGCCACCAGCAGAGGAACCGAGCGGGGGGGTACAGATACGCAGTATTTT. The genes are TRBV15 and TRBJ2-3; 10 bases fit TRBD2. The CDR3 is made up of 17 amino acids. J lost 3 bases, V lost 1 base, and 7 bases had no gene match. Germline CDR1 is LNHNV and CDR2 is YYDKDF (reference sequence).

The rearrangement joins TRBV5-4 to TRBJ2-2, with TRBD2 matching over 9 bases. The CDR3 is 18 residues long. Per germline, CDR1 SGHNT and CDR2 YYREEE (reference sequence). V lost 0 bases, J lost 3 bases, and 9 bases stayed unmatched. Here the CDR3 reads CASSLGLAGFSDTGELFF. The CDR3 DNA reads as TGTGCCAGCAGCTTGGGCCTAGCGGGGTTCTCTGACACCGGGGAGCTGTTTTTT.

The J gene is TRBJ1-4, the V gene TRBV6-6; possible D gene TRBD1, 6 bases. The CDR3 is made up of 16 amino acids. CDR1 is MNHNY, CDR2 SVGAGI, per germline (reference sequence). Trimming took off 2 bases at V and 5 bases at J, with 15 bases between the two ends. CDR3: CASSYPPRGQNEKLFF. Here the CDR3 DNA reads TGTGCCAGCAGTTACCCCCCCAGGGGACAAAATGAAAAACTGTTTTTT.

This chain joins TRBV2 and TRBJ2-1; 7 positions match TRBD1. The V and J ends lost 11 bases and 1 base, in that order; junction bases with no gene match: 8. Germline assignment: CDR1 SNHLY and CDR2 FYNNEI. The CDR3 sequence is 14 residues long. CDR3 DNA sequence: TGTGCCTGCACGACAGGGTATTCCTACAATGAGCAGTTCTTC. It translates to CACTTGYSYNEQFF.

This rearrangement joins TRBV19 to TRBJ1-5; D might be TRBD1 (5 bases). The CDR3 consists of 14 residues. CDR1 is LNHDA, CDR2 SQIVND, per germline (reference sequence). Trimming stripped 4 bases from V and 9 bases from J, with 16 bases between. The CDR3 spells CASSSTGGARPQHF. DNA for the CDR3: TGTGCCAGTAGTAGTACAGGTGGGGCTAGGCCCCAGCATTTT.

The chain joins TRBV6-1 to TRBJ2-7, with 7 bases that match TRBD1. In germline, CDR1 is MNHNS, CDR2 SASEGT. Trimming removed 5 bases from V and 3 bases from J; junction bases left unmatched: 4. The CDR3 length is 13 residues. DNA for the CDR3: TGTGCCAGCAGTAAGGGACAGAACTACGAGCAGTACTTC. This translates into CASSKGQNYEQYF.

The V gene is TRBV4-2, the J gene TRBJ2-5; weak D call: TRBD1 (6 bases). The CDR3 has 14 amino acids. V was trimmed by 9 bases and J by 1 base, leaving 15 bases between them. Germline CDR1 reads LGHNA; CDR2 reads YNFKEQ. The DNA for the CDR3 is TGTGCCAGTGCTTTTGTGGGGGCCCAAGAGACCCAGTACTTC. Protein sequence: CASAFVGAQETQYF.

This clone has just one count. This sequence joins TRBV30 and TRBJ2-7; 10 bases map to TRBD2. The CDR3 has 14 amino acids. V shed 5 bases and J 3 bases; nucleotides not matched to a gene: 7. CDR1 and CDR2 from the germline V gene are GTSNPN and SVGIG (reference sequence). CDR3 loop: CAWEPSGGFYEQYF. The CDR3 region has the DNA TGTGCCTGGGAACCTAGCGGGGGTTTCTACGAGCAGTACTTC.